These 24 T cell receptor beta chains share one sample of origin, sequenced in a study of T cells in Graves' hyperthyroidism and ophthalmopathy. Using RNA transcripts as the source, TCR beta CDR3 regions were amplified. The TCR CDR3 first-round RT-PCR relied on the HTBI primer set. TCRdb analysed the multiplex PCR reads with MiXCR anew, one entry per CDR3 protein. The table lists approximately 620,000 distinct CDR3 sequences, 15% to 20% of them singletons. The specimen sequenced was blood. The receptors were sampled from a woman between 40 and 55 years old with Graves' ophthalmopathy.

At least ten counts were recorded for this clonotype. The chain employs TRBV5-6 and TRBJ1-1, with D unresolved. In germline, CDR1 is SGHDT, CDR2 YYEEEE. The CDR3 is made up of 17 amino acids. Trimming took off 0 bases at V and 2 bases at J, with 17 bases between the two ends. The CDR3 DNA reads as TGTGCCAGCAGCTTGGGGCCCCATCCGGGTAGAAACACTGAAGCTTTCTTT. It codes for CASSLGPHPGRNTEAFF. The variable domain in full, completed from reference TRBV5-6 and TRBJ1-1, reads DAGVTQSPTHLIKTRGQQVTLRCSPKSGHDTVSWYQQALGQGPQFIFQYYEEEERQRGNFPDRFSGHQFPNYSSELNVNALLLGDSALYLCASSLGPHPGRNTEAFFGQGTRLTVV.

With regard to this clonotype: One base away lies a much larger clone, so this may be a sequencing read error. The V gene is TRBV3-1, the J gene TRBJ2-3; D tentatively reads TRBD1 or TRBD2 (6 bases each). The germline V gene encodes CDR1 LGHDT and CDR2 YNNKEL (reference sequence). V lost 1 base to trimming and J lost 8 bases, with 19 bases between them. This CDR3 is 16 amino acids long. The CDR3: CASSQGGARVEGTQYF. CDR3 coding DNA: TGTGCCAGCAGCCAAGGGGGGGCCCGTGTAGAGGGTACGCAGTATTTT.

Ten or more counts support this clonotype. The gene calls are TRBV12-3 or TRBV12-4 and TRBJ2-7; 12 positions match TRBD2. J was trimmed by 4 bases and V by 5 bases; bases with no gene match: 6. The CDR3 consists of 15 residues. In DNA, the CDR3 is TGTGCCAGCAGTCTACTAGCGGGGGGACAATACGAGCAGTACTTC. It codes for CASSLLAGGQYEQYF.

This clonotype was detected only once. The J gene is TRBJ2-2, the V gene TRBV9; 13 bases agree with TRBD2. This CDR3 has 15 residues. CDR1 is SGDLS and CDR2 is YYNGEE in the germline V gene. J lost 6 bases, V lost 3 bases, and 2 bases had no gene match. CDR3 region: CASSAGLAGAGELFF. The CDR3 DNA is TGTGCCAGCAGCGCCGGACTAGCGGGAGCCGGGGAGCTGTTTTTT.

The chain uses TRBV18 and TRBJ1-5, with 7 bases that match TRBD1. The CDR3 contains 14 residues. Germline V gives CDR1 KGHSH, CDR2 LQKENI. The V segment lost 5 bases and the J segment 5 bases; nucleotides outside the gene matches: 6. Here the CDR3 DNA reads TGTGCCAGCTCAAAGGACAGGAAATATCAGCCCCAGCATTTT. Translation gives CASSKDRKYQPQHF.

The chain employs TRBV6-1 and TRBJ2-7; 12 bases align to TRBD1. V lost 4 bases to trimming and J lost 5 bases; unmatched junction nucleotides: 6. The CDR3 spans 15 residues. Germline CDR1 MNHNS, CDR2 SASEGT. The CDR3 region is CASSAGTGGWDEQYF. CDR3 bases: TGTGCCAGCAGTGCCGGGACAGGGGGCTGGGACGAGCAGTACTTC.

This rearrangement joins TRBV12-3 or TRBV12-4 to TRBJ1-1; TRBD1 matches at 9 bases. With V trimmed by 8 bases and J by 0 bases, 4 bases remained unmatched. The CDR3 extends over 14 amino acids. For the CDR3, the DNA is TGTGCCAGCGGCGGACAGGGGATGAACACTGAAGCTTTCTTT. Translation: CASGGQGMNTEAFF.

This clonotype was counted at least ten times. The chain carries TRBV6-2 or TRBV6-3 and TRBJ1-1, with D hard to call. Trimming took off 6 bases at V and 4 bases at J, with 15 bases between the two ends. Germline V gene lookup returns CDR1 MNHEY and CDR2 SVGEGT. The CDR3 runs 14 residues. The CDR3 nucleotides are TGTGCCAGCAGCAGGACCGAGGAAGGCACTGAAGCTTTCTTT. Amino acid sequence: CASSRTEEGTEAFF.

This clonotype was recorded at least ten times. V usage is TRBV2 and J usage is TRBJ2-5, with D perhaps TRBD2 (6 bases). Germline loops: CDR1 SNHLY, CDR2 FYNNEI. The V end was cut by 1 base, the J end by 3 bases, with 15 bases between. This CDR3 comprises 16 residues. The CDR3 loop reads CASSEGGGTAEETQYF. The DNA for the CDR3 is TGTGCCAGCAGTGAAGGTGGCGGGACGGCTGAAGAGACCCAGTACTTC.

This clonotype was seen repeatedly, ten times or more. The CDR3 DNA sequence: TGTGCCAGCACCTCTCTGGGGAGCACTGAAGCTTTCTTT. Translating gives CASTSLGSTEAFF. The V call is TRBV28, the J call TRBJ1-1; no clear D. V gave up 7 bases and J gave up 4 bases, with 13 bases separating them. The CDR3 sequence is 13 residues long. Germline V CDR1 and CDR2: MDHEN, SYDVKM.

This chain connects TRBV10-3 to TRBJ2-3; possibly TRBD1 for D (6 bases). V was pared by 6 bases and J by 6 bases, with 16 bases between. The CDR3 sequence is 14 residues long. Germline V CDR1 and CDR2: ENHRY, SYGVKD. In nucleotides, the CDR3 is TGTGCCATCAGCCCGGGACAACCCCCCGATACGCAGTATTTT. Protein sequence: CAISPGQPPDTQYF.

This clonotype was recorded many times. The rearrangement uses TRBV10-2 and TRBJ2-5; 10 positions agree with TRBD2. This CDR3 spans 13 amino acids. Germline CDR1 and CDR2: WSHSY and SAAADI. V gave up 6 bases and J gave up 3 bases; unmatched junction bases: 1. The CDR3 here is CASRGLAEETQYF. The CDR3 DNA is TGCGCCAGCAGAGGACTAGCGGAAGAGACCCAGTACTTC.

This clonotype was detected ten times or more. V usage is TRBV14 and J usage is TRBJ2-7, with D perhaps TRBD1 (5 bases). The V and J ends lost 1 base and 7 bases respectively, with 11 bases between them. CDR1 and CDR2 from the germline V gene are SGHDN and FVKESK. The CDR3 consists of 13 residues. CDR3 nucleotides: TGTGCCAGCAGCCAAGCCAGGGTGGGTGAGCAGTACTTC. The encoded protein is CASSQARVGEQYF.

This clonotype was seen a handful of times. The chain uses TRBV20-1 and TRBJ2-2, with no clear D. CDR1 is DFQATT, CDR2 SNEGSKA, per germline (reference sequence). Trimming shortened V by 6 bases and J by 3 bases, and 8 bases separated the two germline ends. CDR3 length equals 12 residues. CDR3 region: CSAFRDTGELFF. The CDR3 region has the DNA TGCAGTGCCTTTCGGGACACCGGGGAGCTGTTTTTT.

In its sample, this clonotype was seen many times. The chain couples TRBV6-4 to TRBJ2-1; 9 bases agree with TRBD1. V trimming: 0 bases; J trimming: 8 bases; junction bases outside the gene matches: 5. Germline CDR1 is MRHNA and CDR2 is SNTAGT. The CDR3 covers 15 residues. This chain's CDR3 is CASSDSGQGGHEQFF. CDR3 bases: TGTGCCAGCAGTGACTCGGGACAGGGTGGCCATGAGCAGTTCTTC.

This chain uses TRBV3-1 with TRBJ2-4; no clear D gene. The CDR3 consists of 15 residues. The germline V gene has CDR1 LGHDT and CDR2 YNNKEL (reference sequence). The ends were cut back, 4 bases at V and 0 bases at J, with 10 bases in the middle. CDR3 DNA: TGTGCCAGCAGCCCAGGCAGTATAGCCAAAAACATTCAGTACTTC. It is translated as CASSPGSIAKNIQYF.

This clonotype was counted at least ten times. The rearrangement uses TRBV18 and TRBJ2-7, with D tentatively TRBD1 (6 bases). Germline loops: CDR1 KGHSH, CDR2 LQKENI. Trimming removed 4 bases at V and 0 bases at J, with 13 bases between. The CDR3 covers 15 residues. The CDR3 DNA sequence: TGTGCCAGCTCACGGGAGACAGGCCCCTCCTACGAGCAGTACTTC. Its protein product is CASSRETGPSYEQYF. The variable domain in full, with the rest retrieved from reference TRBV18 and TRBJ2-7, is NAGVMQNPRHLVRRRGQEARLRCSPMKGHSHVYWYRQLPEEGLKFMVYLQKENIIDESGMPKERFSAEFPKEGPSILRIQQVVRGDSAAYFCASSRETGPSYEQYFGPGTRLTVT.

The chain recombines TRBV20-1 with TRBJ2-3, with D maybe TRBD2 (6 bases). Trimming removed 0 bases from V and 0 bases from J, with 10 bases in between. Per the germline V gene, CDR1 is DFQATT and CDR2 is SNEGSKA (reference sequence). The CDR3 has 15 residues. CDR3 nucleotide sequence: TGCAGTGCTAGAGAGTGGGGGGTTAGCACAGATACGCAGTATTTT. Encoded protein: CSAREWGVSTDTQYF.

The chain uses TRBV20-1 and TRBJ2-1; TRBD2 aligns across 11 bases. V was pared by 4 bases and J by 2 bases, with 4 bases of the junction left unmatched. The germline gives CDR1 DFQATT, CDR2 SNEGSKA (reference sequence). There are 15 residues in the CDR3. DNA of the CDR3: TGCAGTGCTAAGACTAGCGGGGCCCCCTACAATGAGCAGTTCTTC. It codes for CSAKTSGAPYNEQFF.

Notes on this clonotype: This may stem from a read error, because a much larger clone lies one nucleotide away. The chain recombines TRBV5-1 with TRBJ2-5, with unresolved D. The DNA end is a closer match to TRBJ2-1, so the J assignment may be wrong. CDR1 and CDR2 (germline): SGHRS, YFSETQ. The CDR3 totals 14 residues. This chain's CDR3 is CASSLNVLRETQFF. Here the CDR3 DNA reads TGCGCCAGCAGCTTGAATGTCCTCAGAGAGACCCAGTTCTTC.

This clonotype showed up many times. The V gene is TRBV11-2, the J gene TRBJ1-1; no clear D gene. Trimming pared 1 base from V and 4 bases from J, leaving 13 bases between. From germline, CDR1 is SGHAT and CDR2 FQNNGV. This CDR3 has 15 amino acids. This chain's CDR3 is CASSLVSYGFTEAFF. CDR3 DNA: TGTGCCAGCAGCTTAGTTAGTTACGGTTTCACTGAAGCTTTCTTT.

This clonotype was counted at least ten times. The chain employs TRBV28 and TRBJ1-1; D might be TRBD1 (5 bases). Germline-derived CDR1 and CDR2 are MDHEN and SYDVKM. V lost 5 bases and J 6 bases, leaving 22 bases between the germline ends. This CDR3 has 16 residues. CDR3 bases: TGTGCCAGCAGTCCAGGTTCCGGGCCCTTAGGGGCTGAAGCTTTCTTT. Its translation is CASSPGSGPLGAEAFF.

This clonotype was found many times. The chain carries TRBV28 and TRBJ2-7; D is possibly TRBD2 (6 bases). CDR3 length equals 16 residues. Between the trimmed V and J ends, which lost 3 bases and 2 bases, there was a span of 17 bases. Germline-derived CDR1 and CDR2 are MDHEN and SYDVKM. CDR3 sequence (DNA): TGTGCCAGCAGTTTGGCGGAGGGAGCGGCTACCTACGAGCAGTACTTC. Translation gives CASSLAEGAATYEQYF.

Many counts were recorded for this clonotype. The chain links TRBV6-1 to TRBJ2-1; D is possibly TRBD1 or TRBD2 (5 bases each). The CDR3 sequence is 14 residues long. Germline V gene lookup returns CDR1 MNHNS and CDR2 SASEGT. The V end was cut by 5 bases, the J end by 6 bases, with 14 bases between. The chain's CDR3 is CASSPGTAPNEQFF. The CDR3 coding sequence is TGTGCCAGCAGTCCCGGGACCGCTCCCAATGAGCAGTTCTTC.